The 14 T cell receptor beta chains below all came from one sample that was sequenced in a study of T-cell reconstitution after alpha-beta-depleted transplantation in children. Preparation of the TCRbeta library involved a method that used unique molecular identifiers. TCRdb independently ran MiXCR on the PCR reads; one entry per CDR3 protein. The data show hundreds of thousands of distinct CDR3 sequences, roughly 15% seen once. The specimen comprised PBMCs, mostly from graft donor cells, sampled 360 days after TCRalphabeta/CD19-depleted stem cell transplant. The receptor set was obtained from a male patient younger than 18 who had a stem cell transplant for acute lymphoblastic leukemia, so the T cells may come from the graft donor.

This clonotype was seen ten or more times. The genes are TRBV2 and TRBJ2-3; D is unclear. The CDR3 runs to 16 residues. Trimming pared 0 bases from V and 1 base from J, leaving 11 bases between. Germline-derived CDR1 and CDR2 are SNHLY and FYNNEI. The CDR3 spells CASSEAGGYGTDTQYF. CDR3 nucleotides: TGTGCCAGCAGTGAAGCCGGCGGCTATGGCACAGATACGCAGTATTTT.

In this sample, this clonotype turned up a few times. The V and J genes are TRBV12-3 or TRBV12-4 and TRBJ1-2; D uncertain. The CDR3 covers 13 residues. The V end was cut by 5 bases, the J end by 4 bases, with 11 bases between. The CDR3 reads CASSAWTGYGYTF. CDR3 DNA sequence: TGTGCCAGCAGTGCTTGGACCGGCTATGGCTACACCTTC.

This clonotype was recorded at least ten times. The gene calls are TRBV12-3 or TRBV12-4 and TRBJ2-4; the D is unclear. The CDR3 loop spans 12 amino acids. Trimming shortened V by 7 bases and J by 10 bases, and 14 bases separated the two germline ends. CDR3 region: CASTSASEIQYF. In nucleotides, the CDR3 is TGTGCCAGCACCTCCGCCAGCGAGATTCAGTACTTC.

J is TRBJ2-3 and V is TRBV7-2; TRBD2 matches at 7 bases. This CDR3 has 15 amino acids. The germline V gene encodes CDR1 SGHTA and CDR2 FQGNSA. The junction had 11 bases not matched to a gene; V was cut back by 7 bases and J by 4 bases. CDR3 DNA: TGTGCCAGCACCTACCCGCGGGAGTTCGCAGATACGCAGTATTTT. Translated, it gives CASTYPREFADTQYF.

This chain uses TRBV5-1 with TRBJ2-1, with a weak D call TRBD1 (5 bases). Trimming stripped 4 bases from V and 2 bases from J, with 13 bases between. The CDR3 spans 15 residues. Germline lookup yields CDR1 SGHRS and CDR2 YFSETQ. CDR3 region: CASSPPGNPYNEQFF. The DNA of the CDR3 is TGCGCCAGCAGCCCCCCAGGGAATCCCTACAATGAGCAGTTCTTC.

The genes are TRBV7-6 and TRBJ2-4; D is possibly TRBD2 (6 bases). The CDR3 totals 15 residues. Germline CDR1 is SGHVS and CDR2 is FNYEAQ. Trimming stripped 4 bases from V and 0 bases from J, with 10 bases between. CDR3: CASSSGLLAKNIQYF. The CDR3 DNA sequence: TGTGCCAGCAGCTCGGGACTTCTAGCCAAAAACATTCAGTACTTC.

This clonotype was observed a handful of times. This chain uses TRBV15 with TRBJ2-1; maybe TRBD1 (5 bases). The CDR3 contains 12 residues. Trimming shortened V by 1 base and J by 8 bases, and 6 bases separated the two germline ends. The V gene's germline CDR1 is LNHNV and CDR2 YYDKDF (reference sequence). The CDR3 DNA reads as TGTGCCACCAGCAGAGTCAGGGATGAGCAGTTCTTC. This gives the protein CATSRVRDEQFF.

This clonotype was detected a few times. The V and J genes are TRBV27 and TRBJ2-3; a weak D match, TRBD2 (6 bases). Germline-derived CDR1 and CDR2 are MNHEY and SMNVEV (reference sequence). The length of the CDR3 is 14 residues. V was pared by 2 bases and J by 3 bases, with 9 bases between. In DNA form, the CDR3 reads TGTGCCAGCAGTTTAACCCGGGAGACAGATACGCAGTATTTT. Its translation is CASSLTRETDTQYF.

V usage is TRBV5-1 and J usage is TRBJ2-5; weak D call: TRBD1 (6 bases). The V end lost 3 bases, the J end lost 2 bases, and 11 bases lay between the germline ends. The germline CDR1 and CDR2 sequences are SGHRS and YFSETQ. The CDR3 has 14 residues. The CDR3 DNA follows: TGCGCCAGCAGCTCCTACACAGGGCAAGAGACCCAGTACTTC. Its translation is CASSSYTGQETQYF.

The chain is built from TRBV5-1 and TRBJ2-3; 9 nucleotides agree with TRBD1. CDR3 length: 18 residues. CDR1 is SGHRS, CDR2 YFSETQ, per germline. The V gene end was trimmed by 0 bases and the J gene end by 3 bases; junction bases not matched to a gene: 11. CDR3 protein: CASSLGPLTGGLTDTQYF. DNA of the CDR3: TGCGCCAGCAGCTTGGGGCCCCTAACAGGGGGCTTAACAGATACGCAGTATTTT. Supplemented by reference TRBV5-1 and TRBJ2-3, the full variable domain reads KAGVTQTPRYLIKTRGQQVTLSCSPISGHRSVSWYQQTPGQGLQFLFEYFSETQRNKGNFPGRFSGRQFSNSRSEMNVSTLELGDSALYLCASSLGPLTGGLTDTQYFGPGTRLTVL.

This clonotype was seen a handful of times. V is TRBV10-3 and J is TRBJ2-7; D may be TRBD1 (6 bases). The CDR3 spans 15 residues. Germline values: CDR1 ENHRY, CDR2 SYGVKD. The V end lost 3 bases, the J end lost 0 bases, and 12 bases lay between the germline ends. The CDR3 sequence is CAISDTGNPSYEQYF. CDR3 sequence (DNA): TGTGCCATCAGTGACACAGGGAATCCCTCCTACGAGCAGTACTTC.

This chain connects TRBV4-1 to TRBJ2-7; TRBD2 matches at 13 bases. Looked up from germline, CDR1 is MGHRA and CDR2 is YSYEKL. Losses at the gene ends were 0 bases for V and 5 bases for J; bases not matched to a gene: 13. The CDR3 spans 19 residues. The CDR3 DNA reads as TGCGCCAGCAGCCAAGATATAACTAGCGGGAGGGCCGGGTTGGACGAGCAGTACTTC. Amino acid sequence: CASSQDITSGRAGLDEQYF.

This clonotype was found a few times. This sequence joins TRBV5-1 and TRBJ1-1; 8 positions agree with TRBD1. CDR1 SGHRS and CDR2 YFSETQ come from the germline V gene. CDR3 length: 14 residues. With 7 bases clipped from V and 0 bases from J, the junction kept 5 bases outside the gene matches. CDR3 DNA: TGCGCCAGCGGCCCAGGGGGCCTGAACACTGAAGCTTTCTTT. Its protein is CASGPGGLNTEAFF.

This clonotype has only a few counts. The chain links TRBV21-1 to TRBJ1-5. TRBV21-1 is classified as a pseudogene. The CDR3 contains 18 residues. CDR3 DNA sequence: TGTGCCACTCAGAAGTACCTGAACTGGCCGCTACGTCATCAGCCCCAGCATTTT. It specifies CATQKYLNWPLRHQPQHF.